These 8 T cell receptor beta chains share one sample of origin, sequenced in a study of T-cell reconstitution after alpha-beta-depleted transplantation in children. The authors prepared the TCRbeta library with unique molecular identifiers. TCRdb re-derived calls from the PCR reads in MiXCR, one entry per CDR3 protein. The table shows a few hundred thousand distinct CDR3 sequences, with about 11% occurring only once. The sample in question was PBMCs from the stem cell graft donor, obtained from the stem cell graft. These receptors originate from a human donor who donated a stem cell graft to a child with acute myeloid leukemia.

This clonotype was seen repeatedly, ten times or more. The J gene is TRBJ1-5, the V gene TRBV9; TRBD1 is a possible D gene (6 bases). Germline lookup yields CDR1 SGDLS and CDR2 YYNGEE. V lost 0 bases and J 3 bases, leaving 10 bases between the germline ends. The CDR3 has 15 amino acids. The CDR3 spells CASSVGAGVNQPQHF. The CDR3, as DNA: TGTGCCAGCAGCGTAGGGGCAGGGGTCAATCAGCCCCAGCATTTT.

This clonotype occurred a few times. J is TRBJ1-2 and V is TRBV4-2, with unresolved D. Trimming removed 0 bases at V and 6 bases at J, with 8 bases between. CDR1 is LGHNA, CDR2 YNFKEQ, per germline. The CDR3 spans 13 residues. The CDR3 region has the DNA TGTGCCAGCAGCCAAGATTACGGGGATGGCTACACCTTC. Residues: CASSQDYGDGYTF.

This clonotype was recorded at least ten times. The rearrangement links TRBV4-1 to TRBJ2-1; TRBD2 matches 8 bases. The ends lost 0 bases at V and 3 bases at J; junction bases unmatched: 4. Germline values: CDR1 MGHRA, CDR2 YSYEKL. The CDR3 runs to 16 residues. CDR3 in DNA: TGCGCCAGCAGCCAAGATCTACTAGCGGTCTACAATGAGCAGTTCTTC. Translation: CASSQDLLAVYNEQFF.

The V and J genes are TRBV7-9 and TRBJ1-2; 12 nucleotides match TRBD1. Germline CDR1 is SEHNR and CDR2 is FQNEAQ (reference sequence). J gave up 7 bases and V 5 bases, and 2 bases lay outside the gene matches. The CDR3 has 13 amino acids. CDR3 in amino acids: CASSGTGGFGYTF. The CDR3 nucleotides read TGTGCCAGCAGCGGGACAGGGGGCTTTGGCTACACCTTC.

This chain links TRBV12-3 or TRBV12-4 with TRBJ2-5, with 8 bases fitting TRBD2. V lost 5 bases, J lost 4 bases, and 9 bases stayed unmatched. CDR3 length: 15 amino acids. CDR3 DNA: TGTGCCAGCAGTCTCGGGGGGGCCAATCGAGAGACCCAGTACTTC. It specifies CASSLGGANRETQYF.

The chain uses TRBV10-2 and TRBJ2-2; 7 bases line up with TRBD1. This CDR3 comprises 15 residues. Trimming removed 7 bases from V and 6 bases from J; junction bases left unmatched: 11. Germline CDR1 and CDR2: WSHSY and SAAADI. CDR3 nucleotide sequence: TGCGCCAGCATCGGGCAGGGGGTTGTTCCCGGGGAGCTGTTTTTT. Protein sequence: CASIGQGVVPGELFF.

A remark on this clonotype: A read error may produce the germline difference seen at one junction end. The chain uses TRBV6-4 and TRBJ2-2; tentatively, D is TRBD1 or TRBD2 (5 bases each). CDR1 is MRHNA and CDR2 is SNTAGT in the germline V gene. The CDR3 runs to 16 residues. The CDR3 spells CASSYSGTSNTGELFF. DNA for the CDR3: TGTGCCAGCAGTTACTCCGGGACGTCGAACACCGGGGAGCTGTTTTTT.

The table lists this clonotype with a few counts. The chain employs TRBV20-1 and TRBJ2-4; D unresolved. Germline values: CDR1 DFQATT, CDR2 SNEGSKA (reference sequence). The CDR3 is 14 amino acids. The V end lost 0 bases, the J end lost 7 bases, and 13 bases lay between the germline ends. The CDR3 region has the DNA TGCAGTGCTAGAGATCTCAAGGGTATTAACATTCAGTACTTC. Translating it yields CSARDLKGINIQYF.